This paragraph covers one T cell receptor (beta chain) sequence. Its antigen is currently unknown. It was with 60 Vbeta and 13 Jbeta primers that the PCR ran. Authors' data handling: There were tens of millions of unique TCR beta chains by a later count, and 8.5 million to 14 million of them were shared. Clones were read by immunoSEQ multiplex PCR, and TCRdb kept only the in-frame ones, dropping some. V and J calls plus clone size are reproduced from that table; the DNA served to infer D and trimming. Here the sample table reports roughly 80,000 clones. The length of the CDR3 is 13 residues. The ends were cut back, 5 bases at V and 13 bases at J, with 20 bases in the middle. Per germline, CDR1 MDHEN and CDR2 SYDVKM. The source of the sample is a study of cytomegalovirus exposure and HLA in healthy donors. Regarding the study as a whole: Within a later analysis, the majority of CMV-associated TCR beta chains appeared HLA-restricted. Among TCR beta chains of equal frequency, HLA-associated ones were more clonally expanded in a later analysis. TCR beta V segments were, for the most part, productive about 87% or about 30% of the time in an earlier analysis.

The rearrangement joins TRBV28 to TRBJ2-5, with unresolved D. The specimen was PBMCs. This TCR was recovered from a woman younger than 45 in good health and CMV-seronegative. CDR3 sequence reads: CASSLVPSVSPYF. The CDR3 DNA is TGTGCCAGCAGTCTAGTGCCGTCGGTCTCCCCGTACTTC.